Below are 19 T cell receptor beta chains sequenced from a single sample in a study of blood T cell repertoires in COVID-19. Generated by immunoSEQ multiplex PCR, the TCRdb table keeps only in-frame clones and is missing some. Of around 260,000 clones in the sample, more than 65% were seen once. The specimen sequenced was peripheral blood. These receptors were taken from a person aged 70 to 85 with COVID-19, enrolled during active disease.

The chain combines TRBV18 with TRBJ1-2; 9 bases line up with TRBD1. The V segment lost 1 base and the J segment 6 bases; nucleotides outside the gene matches: 9. CDR1 is KGHSH, CDR2 LQKENI, per germline. The CDR3 sequence is 16 residues long. CDR3 amino acids: CASSPLNNRGLDGYTF. DNA for the CDR3: TGTGCCAGCTCACCACTAAACAACAGGGGGCTTGATGGCTACACCTTC.

The rearrangement uses TRBV7-2 and TRBJ2-5, with D tentatively TRBD2 (5 bases). The CDR3 totals 13 residues. The V end was cut by 4 bases, the J end by 5 bases, with 11 bases between. Germline V gene sequence: CDR1 SGHTA, CDR2 FQGNSA. CDR3 sequence (DNA): TGTGCCAGCAGCTCTGGGCCGGGGGAGACCCAGTACTTC. This codes for CASSSGPGETQYF. Supplemented by reference TRBV7-2 and TRBJ2-5, the full variable domain reads GAGVSQSPSNKVTEKGKDVELRCDPISGHTALYWYRQSLGQGLEFLIYFQGNSAPDKSGLPSDRFSAERTGGSVSTLTIQRTQQEDSAVYLCASSSGPGETQYFGPGTRLLVL.

The chain carries TRBV19 and TRBJ1-2, with D unresolved. V lost 3 bases and J lost 8, with 10 bases in between. CDR1 is LNHDA, CDR2 SQIVND, per germline (reference sequence). This CDR3 contains 12 residues. CDR3: CASSIRGNGYTF. Written as DNA, the CDR3 is TGTGCCAGTAGTATTAGAGGAAACGGCTACACCTTC.

The genes are TRBV2 and TRBJ2-2, with D tentatively TRBD1 (5 bases). V was trimmed by 3 bases and J by 2 bases, leaving 10 bases between them. Looked up from germline, CDR1 is SNHLY and CDR2 is FYNNEI. The CDR3 extends over 15 amino acids. The CDR3 is CASSEGRVNTGELFF. The DNA of the CDR3 is TGTGCCAGCAGTGAGGGCAGGGTAAACACCGGGGAGCTGTTTTTT.

This chain uses TRBV6-5 with TRBJ2-2; D might be TRBD2 (6 bases). This CDR3 contains 12 residues. Germline assignment: CDR1 MNHEY and CDR2 SVGAGI. V shed 8 bases and J shed 9 bases, with 13 bases lying between them. The CDR3 DNA reads as TGTGCCAGCTGGGACTCCCGTAGGGAGCTGTTTTTT. This encodes CASWDSRRELFF.

The V gene is TRBV3-1 (or the pseudogene TRBV3-2), the J gene TRBJ2-2; D perhaps matches TRBD2 (5 bases). Germline assignment: CDR1 LGHDT and CDR2 YNNKEL (reference sequence). This CDR3 region has 13 residues. V was pared by 2 bases and J by 5 bases, with 6 bases between. CDR3 residues: CASSQKRTGELFF. The CDR3 nucleotides are TGTGCCAGCAGCCAAAAGCGGACCGGGGAGCTGTTTTTT.

This chain joins TRBV7-8 and TRBJ1-3; no firm D call. Per germline, CDR1 SGHVS and CDR2 FQNEAQ. This CDR3 is built from 15 residues. Trimming cost V 5 bases and J 0 bases, with 11 bases left between them. The CDR3 DNA reads as TGTGCCAGCAGCGTTCGCGGTAGCTCTGGAAACACCATATATTTT. Translated, it gives CASSVRGSSGNTIYF.

The rearrangement joins TRBV24-1 to TRBJ2-1, with 7 nucleotides matching TRBD1. Germline V gene sequence: CDR1 KGHDR, CDR2 SFDVKD. This CDR3 contains 12 residues. With V trimmed by 3 bases and J by 11 bases, 3 bases remained unmatched. CDR3 amino acids: CATSDTDRQQFF. CDR3 sequence (DNA): TGTGCCACCAGTGATACGGACAGGCAGCAGTTCTTC.

The chain couples TRBV5-6 to TRBJ1-2, with 8 bases that match TRBD1. The CDR3 runs to 17 residues. With 4 bases clipped from V and 0 bases from J, the junction kept 11 bases outside the gene matches. The germline CDR1 and CDR2 sequences are SGHDT and YYEEEE. CDR3 residues: CASSPGTGWIPNYGYTF. The DNA of the CDR3 is TGTGCCAGCAGCCCAGGGACAGGCTGGATTCCTAACTATGGCTACACCTTC.

The chain uses TRBV7-6 and TRBJ2-5, with no clear D. This CDR3 is 14 amino acids long. Germline CDR1 reads SGHVS; CDR2 reads FNYEAQ. Between the trimmed V and J ends, which lost 3 bases and 3 bases, there was a span of 11 bases. CDR3 protein: CASSFGSLKETQYF. The CDR3 nucleotides are TGTGCCAGCAGCTTCGGGTCGCTAAAAGAGACCCAGTACTTC.

The CDR3 nucleotides are TGTGCCAGCAGCCCCCCCGGGACAGGGGGACCTGAAGCTTTCTTT. This gives the protein CASSPPGTGGPEAFF. The rearrangement joins TRBV28 to TRBJ1-1, with 11 positions matching TRBD1. The ends lost 6 bases at V and 6 bases at J; junction bases unmatched: 9. This CDR3 has 15 residues. Germline CDR1 reads MDHEN; CDR2 reads SYDVKM.

V is TRBV28 and J is TRBJ1-4, with D tentatively TRBD1 (5 bases). Germline-derived CDR1 and CDR2 are MDHEN and SYDVKM. V lost 4 bases to trimming and J lost 8 bases, with 23 bases between them. The CDR3 sequence is 17 residues long. In DNA form, the CDR3 reads TGTGCCAGCAGTTCAAGGCTGAATTTCTTCGGGGGGGAAAAACTGTTTTTT. Translating gives CASSSRLNFFGGEKLFF.

This clone has only one observation. The gene calls are TRBV6-6 and TRBJ1-3, with D uncertain. The length of the CDR3 is 11 residues. V dropped 4 bases and J dropped 9 bases, with 7 bases sitting between them. The germline CDR1 and CDR2 sequences are MNHNY and SVGAGI (reference sequence). CDR3 protein: CASSSRGTIYF. In nucleotides, the CDR3 is TGTGCCAGCAGTTCCCGGGGCACCATATATTTT.

This clone was seen a few times. This chain connects TRBV5-1 to TRBJ2-5; 7 bases match TRBD2. CDR3 length equals 14 residues. The germline V gene has CDR1 SGHRS and CDR2 YFSETQ. V was pared by 0 bases and J by 5 bases, with 4 bases of the junction left unmatched. CDR3 coding DNA: TGCGCCAGCAGCTTGGATGTGGGAGGGGAGACCCAGTACTTC. It encodes CASSLDVGGETQYF.

The genes are TRBV18 and TRBJ2-1, with 11 bases identical to TRBD2. The CDR3 loop spans 23 amino acids. The J segment lost 5 bases and the V segment lost 1 base, leaving 25 bases of the junction unmatched. Germline values: CDR1 KGHSH, CDR2 LQKENI. The CDR3 DNA reads as TGTGCCAGCTCACCACGAATGAGGACAGGCCCGGAGCTAGCGGGAGGCAAAAACAATGAGCAGTTCTTC. This encodes CASSPRMRTGPELAGGKNNEQFF.

This chain connects TRBV5-8 to TRBJ2-7; no reliable D call. With 0 bases removed from V and 1 base from J, the gap between germline ends came to 8 bases. This CDR3 spans 14 amino acids. The germline V gene encodes CDR1 SGHTS and CDR2 YDEGEE. Written as DNA, the CDR3 is TGTGCCAGCAGCTTGGGATACAGTTCCTACGAGCAGTACTTC. Its protein is CASSLGYSSYEQYF.

This chain joins TRBV7-2 and TRBJ2-2; TRBD2 matches 7 bases. Trimming removed 1 base from V and 8 bases from J; junction bases left unmatched: 13. Germline CDR1 and CDR2: SGHTA and FQGNSA. The CDR3 runs 17 residues. For the CDR3, the DNA is TGTGCCAGCAGCTTAGGGGGACTACTCCGGGTTTCGGGGGAGCTGTTTTTT. Translation: CASSLGGLLRVSGELFF.

In this sample, this clone turned up a few times. The chain couples TRBV7-9 to TRBJ1-6, with D possibly TRBD1 on 5 matching bases. V was shortened by 7 bases and J by 9 bases, with 16 bases between the two germline ends. Germline loops: CDR1 SEHNR, CDR2 FQNEAQ (reference sequence). CDR3 length: 14 amino acids. CDR3 loop: CASNPTLGGSPLHF. The CDR3 DNA sequence: TGTGCCAGCAACCCAACCCTCGGGGGTTCACCCCTCCACTTT.

V is TRBV27 and J is TRBJ2-1; 7 bases fit TRBD2. V trimming: 2 bases; J trimming: 10 bases; junction bases outside the gene matches: 8. CDR1 MNHEY and CDR2 SMNVEV come from the germline V gene (reference sequence). The CDR3 totals 14 residues. The CDR3 sequence is CASSLSGGGGEQFF. Written as DNA, the CDR3 is TGTGCCAGCAGTTTAAGTGGGGGGGGTGGCGAGCAGTTCTTC.